This T cell receptor beta chain comes out of a study of T cells in Graves' hyperthyroidism and ophthalmopathy. Overall study findings and caveats: In the blood, most expanded thyroid clonotypes above 0.001 appeared as well. Before onset, ophthalmopathy was predicted by the model a median 6.5 months earlier.

Trimming at V came to 4 bases and at J to 8 bases, leaving 14 bases not matched to a gene. The germline CDR1 and CDR2 sequences are MDHEN and SYDVKM. The CDR3 has 18 amino acids. TCR beta CDR3 regions were amplified from RNA. An initial round of RT-PCR targeting the TCR CDR3 relied on the HTBI primer set. TCRdb analysed the multiplex PCR reads with MiXCR anew, one entry per CDR3 protein. This sample yields roughly 700,000 distinct CDR3 sequences, of which approximately 15% are seen a single time; around 15% belongs to the top ten. This clonotype was recorded at least ten times. The antigen remains undetermined. A patient was excluded if there was uncontrolled infection, other autoimmune disease, pregnancy or lactation. The PBMCs were sourced from fresh peripheral blood (about 9.7 ml).

The gene calls are TRBV28 and TRBJ2-1; 13 bases agree with TRBD2. The TCR sequence derives from a man aged 50 to 59 with Graves' hyperthyroidism. Sequencing was done on a sample of blood. The CDR3 here is CASSSQTRTSGRGYEQFF. CDR3 sequence (DNA): TGTGCCAGCAGTTCCCAAACCAGGACTAGCGGGAGAGGCTATGAGCAGTTCTTC.